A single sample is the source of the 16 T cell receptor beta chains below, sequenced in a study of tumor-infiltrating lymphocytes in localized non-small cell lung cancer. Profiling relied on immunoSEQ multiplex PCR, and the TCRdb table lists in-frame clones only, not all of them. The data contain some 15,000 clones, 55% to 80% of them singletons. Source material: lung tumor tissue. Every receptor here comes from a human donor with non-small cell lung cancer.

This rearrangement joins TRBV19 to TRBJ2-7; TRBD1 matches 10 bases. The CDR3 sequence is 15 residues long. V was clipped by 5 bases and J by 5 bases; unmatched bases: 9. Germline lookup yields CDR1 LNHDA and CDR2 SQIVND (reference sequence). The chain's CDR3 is CASSAKRDRGDEQYF. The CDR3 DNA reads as TGTGCCAGTAGTGCAAAACGGGACAGGGGCGACGAGCAGTACTTC.

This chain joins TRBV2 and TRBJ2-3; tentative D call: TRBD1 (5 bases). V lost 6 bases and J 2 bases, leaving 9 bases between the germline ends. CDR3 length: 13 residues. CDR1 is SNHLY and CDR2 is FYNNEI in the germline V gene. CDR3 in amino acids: CASRQEYTDTQYF. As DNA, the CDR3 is TGTGCCAGCAGACAGGAATACACAGATACGCAGTATTTT.

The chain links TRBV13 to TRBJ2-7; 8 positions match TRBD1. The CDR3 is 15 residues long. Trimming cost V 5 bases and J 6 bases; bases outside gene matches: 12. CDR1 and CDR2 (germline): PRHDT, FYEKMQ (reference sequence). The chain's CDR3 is CASSLNRGSSVEQYF. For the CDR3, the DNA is TGTGCCAGCAGCCTAAACAGGGGGAGCTCCGTCGAGCAGTACTTC.

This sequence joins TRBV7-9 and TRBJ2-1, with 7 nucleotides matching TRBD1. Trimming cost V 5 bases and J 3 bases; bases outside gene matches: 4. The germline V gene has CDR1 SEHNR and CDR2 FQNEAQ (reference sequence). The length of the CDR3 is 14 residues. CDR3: CASSLGTVYNEQFF. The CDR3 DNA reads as TGTGCCAGCAGCCTAGGGACAGTCTACAATGAGCAGTTCTTC.

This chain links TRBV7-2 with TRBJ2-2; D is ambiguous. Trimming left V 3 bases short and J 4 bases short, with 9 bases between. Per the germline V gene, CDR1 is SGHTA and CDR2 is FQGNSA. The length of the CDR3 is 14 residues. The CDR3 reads CASSFSRATGELFF. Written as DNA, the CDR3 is TGTGCCAGCAGCTTTAGTCGGGCCACCGGGGAGCTGTTTTTT.

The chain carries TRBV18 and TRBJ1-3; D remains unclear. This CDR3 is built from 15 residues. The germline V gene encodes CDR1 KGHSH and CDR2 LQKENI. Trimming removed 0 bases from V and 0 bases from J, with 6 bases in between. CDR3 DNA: TGTGCCAGCTCACCACCAATGAGCTCTGGAAACACCATATATTTT. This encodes CASSPPMSSGNTIYF.

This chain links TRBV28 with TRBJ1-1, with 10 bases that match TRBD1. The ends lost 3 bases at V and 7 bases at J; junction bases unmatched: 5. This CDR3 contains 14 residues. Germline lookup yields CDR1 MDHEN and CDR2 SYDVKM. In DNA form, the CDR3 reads TGTGCCAGCAGTTTGACAGGGGGCGCGGGTGAAGCTTTCTTT. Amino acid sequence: CASSLTGGAGEAFF.

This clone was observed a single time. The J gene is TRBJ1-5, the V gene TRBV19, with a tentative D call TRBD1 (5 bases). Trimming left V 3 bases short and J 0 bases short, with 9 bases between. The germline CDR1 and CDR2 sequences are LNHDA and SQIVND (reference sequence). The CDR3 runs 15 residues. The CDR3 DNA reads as TGTGCCAGTAGTATGGAGGGGTATAGCAATCAGCCCCAGCATTTT. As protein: CASSMEGYSNQPQHF.

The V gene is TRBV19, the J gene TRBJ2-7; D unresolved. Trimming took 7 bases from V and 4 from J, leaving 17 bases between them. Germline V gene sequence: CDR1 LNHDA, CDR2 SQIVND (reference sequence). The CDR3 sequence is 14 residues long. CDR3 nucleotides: TGTGCCAGTAAAACCGGACCTAATTCTTACGAGCAGTACTTC. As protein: CASKTGPNSYEQYF.

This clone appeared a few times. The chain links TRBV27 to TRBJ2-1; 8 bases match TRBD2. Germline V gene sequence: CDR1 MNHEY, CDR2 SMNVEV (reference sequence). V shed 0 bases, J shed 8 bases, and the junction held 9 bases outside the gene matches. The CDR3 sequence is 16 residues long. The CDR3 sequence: CASSLSVGTRAHEQFF. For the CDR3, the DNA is TGTGCCAGCAGTTTATCCGTCGGGACTAGGGCTCATGAGCAGTTCTTC.

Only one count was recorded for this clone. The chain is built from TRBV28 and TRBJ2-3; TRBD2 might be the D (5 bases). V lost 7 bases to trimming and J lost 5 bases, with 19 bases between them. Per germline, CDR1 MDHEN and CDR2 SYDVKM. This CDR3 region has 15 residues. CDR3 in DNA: TGTGCCAGCAATCCAAAGCGGAACCGTGGAGATACGCAGTATTTT. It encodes CASNPKRNRGDTQYF.

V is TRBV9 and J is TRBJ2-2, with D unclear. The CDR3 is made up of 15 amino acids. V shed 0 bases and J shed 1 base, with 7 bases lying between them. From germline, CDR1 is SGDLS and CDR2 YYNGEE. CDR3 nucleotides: TGTGCCAGCAGCGTAGTAGAAAGGAACACCGGGGAGCTGTTTTTT. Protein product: CASSVVERNTGELFF.

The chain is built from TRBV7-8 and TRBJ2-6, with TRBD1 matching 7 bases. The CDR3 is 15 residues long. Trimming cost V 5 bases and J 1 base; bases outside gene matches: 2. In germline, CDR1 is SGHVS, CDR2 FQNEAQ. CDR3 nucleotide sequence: TGTGCCAGCAGCACGACAGGGTCTGGGGCCAACGTCCTGACTTTC. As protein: CASSTTGSGANVLTF.

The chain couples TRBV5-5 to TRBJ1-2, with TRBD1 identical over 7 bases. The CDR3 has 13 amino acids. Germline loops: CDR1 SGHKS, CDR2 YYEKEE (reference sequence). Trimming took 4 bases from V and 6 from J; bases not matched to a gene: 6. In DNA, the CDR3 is TGTGCCAGCAGCCTACAGGGGCTCAATGGCTACACCTTC. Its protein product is CASSLQGLNGYTF.

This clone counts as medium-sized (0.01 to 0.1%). CDR3 bases: TGTGCCAGCAGCCCACCAACCGGGTCGAACACTGAAGCTTTCTTT. Translation gives CASSPPTGSNTEAFF. This rearrangement joins TRBV7-9 to TRBJ1-1, with D hard to call. V shed 5 bases and J shed 1 base, with 14 bases lying between them. CDR3 length: 15 residues. Germline V lookup: CDR1 SEHNR, CDR2 FQNEAQ (reference sequence).

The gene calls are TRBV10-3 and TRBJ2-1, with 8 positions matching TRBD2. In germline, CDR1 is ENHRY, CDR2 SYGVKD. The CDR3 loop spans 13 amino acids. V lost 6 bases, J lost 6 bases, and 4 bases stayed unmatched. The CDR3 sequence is CAISGTSVNEQFF. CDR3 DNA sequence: TGTGCCATCAGCGGGACTAGTGTCAATGAGCAGTTCTTC.